Below are 15 T cell receptor beta chains sequenced from a single sample in a study of blood T cell repertoires in COVID-19. Profiled with immunoSEQ multiplex PCR; TCRdb holds only in-frame clones, not every one. The table includes about 68,000 clones, 75% to 90% detected once. The material sequenced was peripheral blood. Source of these receptors: a man aged 80 or over with COVID-19, enrolled during active disease.

The V call is TRBV2, the J call TRBJ1-1; 7 bases agree with TRBD1. The ends lost 10 bases at V and 3 bases at J; junction bases unmatched: 5. CDR1 is SNHLY and CDR2 is FYNNEI in the germline V gene. The CDR3 covers 12 residues. CDR3 bases: TGTGCCACCCAGGGGGAGCACACTGAAGCTTTCTTT. It codes for CATQGEHTEAFF.

The chain links TRBV9 to TRBJ1-6; 8 nucleotides line up with TRBD1. The germline V gene has CDR1 SGDLS and CDR2 YYNGEE. With V trimmed by 3 bases and J by 8 bases, 4 bases remained unmatched. This CDR3 region has 14 residues. CDR3 coding DNA: TGTGCCAGCAGCGCGGACAGGGCTCATTCACCCCTCCACTTT. As protein: CASSADRAHSPLHF.

The chain joins TRBV19 to TRBJ1-5; 7 positions agree with TRBD1. Germline-derived CDR1 and CDR2 are LNHDA and SQIVND (reference sequence). The CDR3 is 17 residues long. V trimming: 0 bases; J trimming: 7 bases; junction bases outside the gene matches: 12. CDR3 in amino acids: CASSIDRDSWGDQPQHF. The CDR3 DNA sequence: TGTGCCAGTAGTATAGATCGGGACAGCTGGGGGGACCAGCCCCAGCATTTT. Full variable domain (rest looked up from reference TRBV19 and TRBJ1-5): DGGITQSPKYLFRKEGQNVTLSCEQNLNHDAMYWYRQDPGQGLRLIYYSQIVNDFQKGDIAEGYSVSREKKESFPLTVTSAQKNPTAFYLCASSIDRDSWGDQPQHFGDGTRLSIL.

V is TRBV7-9 and J is TRBJ1-2; D gene unclear. CDR1 and CDR2 (germline): SEHNR, FQNEAQ (reference sequence). The germline V and J ends were trimmed by 5 bases and 4 bases, with 14 bases remaining between them. CDR3 length equals 14 residues. The CDR3 protein is CASSMGLEGYGYTF. In nucleotides, the CDR3 is TGTGCCAGCAGCATGGGTCTAGAAGGCTATGGCTACACCTTC.

V and J are TRBV3-1 (or the pseudogene TRBV3-2) and TRBJ1-5; D gene unclear. Trimming stripped 1 base from V and 2 bases from J, with 9 bases between. This CDR3 is 15 amino acids long. The germline V gene encodes CDR1 LGHDT and CDR2 YNNKEL (reference sequence). The DNA for the CDR3 is TGTGCCAGCAGCCAAGGGGGAGGTGGCAATCAGCCCCAGCATTTT. Its translation is CASSQGGGGNQPQHF.

The chain has TRBV27 and TRBJ2-3, with a tentative D call TRBD2 (5 bases). The CDR3 covers 13 residues. Germline CDR1 MNHEY, CDR2 SMNVEV (reference sequence). The V gene lost 6 bases and the J gene lost 6 bases, with 13 bases spanning the gap. CDR3 loop: CASSHSRGDTQYF. CDR3 nucleotides: TGTGCCAGCAGCCACTCTCGGGGTGATACGCAGTATTTT.

The chain is built from TRBV2 and TRBJ1-5; D may be TRBD1 (6 bases). Trimming cost V 5 bases and J 2 bases, with 13 bases left between them. Germline loops: CDR1 SNHLY, CDR2 FYNNEI. The CDR3 is 15 amino acids. This CDR3 reads CASSFSGGGNQPQHF. CDR3 sequence (DNA): TGTGCCAGCAGTTTTAGCGGGGGCGGCAATCAGCCCCAGCATTTT. The variable domain in full, completed from reference TRBV2 and TRBJ1-5, reads EPEVTQTPSHQVTQMGQEVILRCVPISNHLYFYWYRQILGQKVEFLVSFYNNEISEKSEIFDDQFSVERPDGSNFTLKIRSTKLEDSAMYFCASSFSGGGNQPQHFGDGTRLSIL.

The genes are TRBV15 and TRBJ1-6; weak D call: TRBD1 (5 bases). In germline, CDR1 is LNHNV, CDR2 YYDKDF (reference sequence). V was cut by 5 bases and J by 7 bases, with 12 bases left in between. There are 14 residues in the CDR3. For the CDR3, the DNA is TGTGCCACCAGCGAGACAGCAGAGAATTCACCCCTCCACTTT. Translation: CATSETAENSPLHF.

The chain uses TRBV6-1 and TRBJ2-2; a weak D match, TRBD1 (6 bases). Per germline, CDR1 MNHNS and CDR2 SASEGT. Trimming took off 7 bases at V and 0 bases at J, with 9 bases between the two ends. CDR3 length: 14 residues. This CDR3 is CASKRDTNTGELFF. DNA for the CDR3: TGTGCCAGCAAAAGGGACACGAACACCGGGGAGCTGTTTTTT.

The genes are TRBV6-1 and TRBJ1-2; the D is unclear. The CDR3 spans 15 residues. Trimming shortened V by 1 base and J by 4 bases, and 13 bases separated the two germline ends. CDR1 is MNHNS and CDR2 is SASEGT in the germline V gene. In nucleotides, the CDR3 is TGTGCCAGCAGTGAAGAGTCCCCTCTGAGCTATGGCTACACCTTC. Its protein is CASSEESPLSYGYTF.

The V and J genes are TRBV27 and TRBJ2-7, with D maybe TRBD1 (6 bases). The CDR3 length is 14 residues. Germline CDR1 is MNHEY and CDR2 is SMNVEV (reference sequence). V was pared by 5 bases and J by 2 bases, with 13 bases between. The CDR3 loop is CASSPKWDTYEQYF. The DNA of the CDR3 is TGTGCCAGCAGTCCCAAATGGGACACCTACGAGCAGTACTTC.

The V gene is TRBV28, the J gene TRBJ1-5; D call uncertain. The CDR3 sequence is 14 residues long. Deletions cut 2 bases from V and 5 bases from J, with 10 bases between. Germline CDR1 and CDR2: MDHEN and SYDVKM. The CDR3 DNA follows: TGTGCCAGCAGTTTAATGGCCCGCCATCAGCCCCAGCATTTT. Protein product: CASSLMARHQPQHF.

The J gene is TRBJ1-1, the V gene TRBV6-5, with D possibly TRBD1 on 5 matching bases. The germline V and J ends were trimmed by 6 bases and 4 bases, with 9 bases remaining between them. The CDR3 contains 12 residues. CDR1 is MNHEY, CDR2 SVGAGI, per germline. The CDR3 protein is CASRRGRTEAFF. DNA of the CDR3: TGTGCCAGCAGAAGGGGTCGCACTGAAGCTTTCTTT.

The rearrangement links TRBV3-1 (or the pseudogene TRBV3-2) to TRBJ1-3, with no clear D. The CDR3 runs to 14 residues. The V end was cut by 3 bases, the J end by 8 bases, with 14 bases between. Germline-derived CDR1 and CDR2 are LGHDT and YNNKEL (reference sequence). CDR3 DNA: TGTGCCAGCAGCCACCCCACTAGCGAGCACACCATATATTTT. This sequence encodes CASSHPTSEHTIYF.

This sequence joins TRBV28 and TRBJ2-4, with a tentative D call TRBD1 (6 bases). The CDR3 sequence is 12 residues long. Germline V gene sequence: CDR1 MDHEN, CDR2 SYDVKM. The V gene lost 6 bases and the J gene lost 8 bases, with 11 bases spanning the gap. The CDR3 nucleotides are TGTGCCAGCAGGGGAGAGGGGGACATTCAGTACTTC. It specifies CASRGEGDIQYF. Full variable domain (missing parts from reference TRBV28 and TRBJ2-4): DVKVTQSSRYLVKRTGEKVFLECVQDMDHENMFWYRQDPGLGLRLIYFSYDVKMKEKGDIPEGYSVSREKKERFSLILESASTNQTSMYLCASRGEGDIQYFGAGTRLSVL.